This section outlines one TCR beta chain sequence together with its context. Antigen unknown. V lost 2 bases, J lost 7 bases, and 8 bases stayed unmatched. This CDR3 has 15 amino acids. Germline V gene lookup returns CDR1 SGHTA and CDR2 FQGNSA. All of the isolated RNA was reverse transcribed, so expressed TCRB transcripts were sequenced. The protocol was immunoSEQ multiplex PCR, while the TCRdb copy is restricted to in-frame clones and leaves out a portion. Among about 260,000 clones listed, roughly 20% were seen once. This sample stems from a study of beta chain features in type 1 diabetes. Study observations and caveats: Among patients with Type 1 diabetes, TCRB CDR3s were moderately but significantly shorter in every one of the four CD4+ subsets.

The source is a middle-aged woman with type 1 diabetes. Sequenced: naive CD4+ T cells from blood. The genes are TRBV7-2 and TRBJ1-5; 7 bases fit TRBD1. CDR3 coding DNA: TGTGCCAGCAGCTTAATGATGACAGGGACCCAGCCCCAGCATTTT. It is translated as CASSLMMTGTQPQHF.